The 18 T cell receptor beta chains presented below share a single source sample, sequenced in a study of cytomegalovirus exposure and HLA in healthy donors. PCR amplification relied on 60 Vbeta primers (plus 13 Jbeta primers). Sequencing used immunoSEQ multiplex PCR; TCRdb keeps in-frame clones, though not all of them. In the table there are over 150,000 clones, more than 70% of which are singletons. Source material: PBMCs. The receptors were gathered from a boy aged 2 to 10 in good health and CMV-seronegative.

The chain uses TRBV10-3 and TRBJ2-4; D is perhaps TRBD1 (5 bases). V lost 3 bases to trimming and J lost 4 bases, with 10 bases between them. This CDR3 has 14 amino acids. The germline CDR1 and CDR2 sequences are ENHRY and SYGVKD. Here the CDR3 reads CAISERTSKNIQYF. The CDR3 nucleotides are TGTGCCATCAGTGAAAGGACATCTAAAAACATTCAGTACTTC.

The CDR3 sequence is CASSLQGAYEQYF. The CDR3 DNA reads as TGTGCCAGCAGTTTACAGGGGGCCTACGAGCAGTACTTC. This chain joins TRBV27 and TRBJ2-7; 7 bases fit TRBD1. Germline CDR1 is MNHEY and CDR2 is SMNVEV (reference sequence). The CDR3 consists of 13 residues. After removal of 2 bases from V and 2 bases from J, the junction contained 0 bases not matched to a gene.

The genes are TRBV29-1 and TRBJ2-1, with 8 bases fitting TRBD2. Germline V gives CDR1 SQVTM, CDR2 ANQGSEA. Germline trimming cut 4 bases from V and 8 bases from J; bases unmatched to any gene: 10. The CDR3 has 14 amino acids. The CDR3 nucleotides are TGCAGCGTTGCGAAAGCGGGAGCGGGAGATGAGCAGTTCTTC. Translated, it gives CSVAKAGAGDEQFF.

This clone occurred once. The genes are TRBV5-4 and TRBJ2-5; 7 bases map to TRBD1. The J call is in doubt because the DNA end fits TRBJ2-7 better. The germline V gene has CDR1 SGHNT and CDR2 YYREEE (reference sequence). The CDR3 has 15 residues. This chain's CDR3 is CASSLAGGEGYEQYF. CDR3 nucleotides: TGTGCCAGCAGCTTGGCAGGGGGAGAGGGGTACGAGCAGTACTTC.

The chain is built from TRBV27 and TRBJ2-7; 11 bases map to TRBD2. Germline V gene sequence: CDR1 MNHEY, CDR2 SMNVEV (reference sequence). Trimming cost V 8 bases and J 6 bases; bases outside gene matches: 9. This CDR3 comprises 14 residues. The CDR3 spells CASASLGLAGEQYF. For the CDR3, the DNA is TGTGCCAGCGCATCGTTAGGACTAGCGGGCGAGCAGTACTTC.

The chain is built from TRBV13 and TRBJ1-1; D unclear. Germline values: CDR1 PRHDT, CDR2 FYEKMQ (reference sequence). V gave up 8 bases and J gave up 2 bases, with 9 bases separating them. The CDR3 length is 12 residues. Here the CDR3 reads CASSDTNTEAFF. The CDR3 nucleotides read TGTGCCAGCTCAGATACAAACACTGAAGCTTTCTTT.

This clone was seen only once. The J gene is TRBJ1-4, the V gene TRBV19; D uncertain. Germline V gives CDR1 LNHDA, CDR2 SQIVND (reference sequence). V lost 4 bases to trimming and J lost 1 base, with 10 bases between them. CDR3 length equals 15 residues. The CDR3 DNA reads TGTGCCAGTAGTAAGACATTTGTAACTAATGAAAAACTGTTTTTT. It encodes CASSKTFVTNEKLFF.

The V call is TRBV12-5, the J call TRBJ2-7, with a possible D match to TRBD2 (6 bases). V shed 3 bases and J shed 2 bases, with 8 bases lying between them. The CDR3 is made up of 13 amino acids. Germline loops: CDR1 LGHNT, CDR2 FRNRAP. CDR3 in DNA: TGTGCTAGTGGTTTTGGGACTGCCTACGAGCAGTACTTC. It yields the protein CASGFGTAYEQYF.

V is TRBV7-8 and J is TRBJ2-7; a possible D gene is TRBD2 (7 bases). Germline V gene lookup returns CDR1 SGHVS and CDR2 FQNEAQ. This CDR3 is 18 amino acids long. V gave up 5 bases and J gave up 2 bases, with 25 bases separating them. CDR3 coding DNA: TGTGCCAGCAGCCCAAAGGGGGGGCACCGGTATTTCCCCTACGAGCAGTACTTC. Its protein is CASSPKGGHRYFPYEQYF.

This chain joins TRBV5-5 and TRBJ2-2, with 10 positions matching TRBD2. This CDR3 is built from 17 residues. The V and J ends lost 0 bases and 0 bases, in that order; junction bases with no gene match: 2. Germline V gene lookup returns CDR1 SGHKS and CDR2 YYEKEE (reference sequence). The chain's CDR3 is CASSLGLAGANTGELFF. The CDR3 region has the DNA TGTGCCAGCAGCTTGGGCCTAGCGGGAGCGAACACCGGGGAGCTGTTTTTT.

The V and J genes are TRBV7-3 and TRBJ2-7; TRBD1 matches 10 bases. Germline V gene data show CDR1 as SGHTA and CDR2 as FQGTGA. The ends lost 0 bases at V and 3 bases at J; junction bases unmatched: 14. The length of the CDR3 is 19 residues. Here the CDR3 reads CASSLTRQGAPYFSYEQYF. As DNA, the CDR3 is TGTGCCAGCAGCTTAACCCGACAGGGGGCTCCCTATTTTAGCTACGAGCAGTACTTC.

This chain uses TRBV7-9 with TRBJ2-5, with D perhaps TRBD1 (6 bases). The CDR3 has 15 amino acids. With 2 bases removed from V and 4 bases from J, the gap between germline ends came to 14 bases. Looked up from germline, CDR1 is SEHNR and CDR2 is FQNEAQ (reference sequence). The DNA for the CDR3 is TGTGCCAGCAGCTTATATCGGGGCAGGGGAGAGACCCAGTACTTC. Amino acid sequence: CASSLYRGRGETQYF.

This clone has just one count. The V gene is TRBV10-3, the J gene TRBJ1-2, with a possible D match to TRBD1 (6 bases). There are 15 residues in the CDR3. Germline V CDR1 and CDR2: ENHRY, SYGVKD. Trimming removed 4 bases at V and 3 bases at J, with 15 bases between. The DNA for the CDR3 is TGTGCCATCAGTGTCCTCAGGGGCGAGGACTATGGCTACACCTTC. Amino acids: CAISVLRGEDYGYTF.

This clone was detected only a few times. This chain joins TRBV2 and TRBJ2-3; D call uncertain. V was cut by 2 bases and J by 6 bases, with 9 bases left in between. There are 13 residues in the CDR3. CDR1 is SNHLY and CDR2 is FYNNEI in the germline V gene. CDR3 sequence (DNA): TGTGCCAGCAGTGAATTGTCATTCGATACGCAGTATTTT. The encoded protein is CASSELSFDTQYF.

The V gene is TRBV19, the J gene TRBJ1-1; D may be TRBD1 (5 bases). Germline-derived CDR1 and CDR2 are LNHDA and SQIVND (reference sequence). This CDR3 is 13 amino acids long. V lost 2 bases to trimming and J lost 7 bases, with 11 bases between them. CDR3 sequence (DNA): TGTGCCAGTAGTATAAAAGGGGCGGATGAAGCTTTCTTT. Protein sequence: CASSIKGADEAFF.

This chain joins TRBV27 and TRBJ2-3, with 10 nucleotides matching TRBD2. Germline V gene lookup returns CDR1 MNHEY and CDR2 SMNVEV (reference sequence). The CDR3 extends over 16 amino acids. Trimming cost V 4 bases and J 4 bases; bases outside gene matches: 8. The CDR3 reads CASSSTLAGRPDTQYF. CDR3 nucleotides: TGTGCCAGCAGTTCAACACTAGCGGGACGACCAGATACGCAGTATTTT.

CDR3 amino acids: CSVIGGQPSSYEQYF. The CDR3 DNA follows: TGCAGCGTGATTGGGGGACAGCCGAGCTCCTACGAGCAGTACTTC. This chain links TRBV29-1 with TRBJ2-7; 7 bases are a match to TRBD1. V shed 6 bases and J 0 bases; nucleotides not matched to a gene: 11. The CDR3 is made up of 15 amino acids. Germline V CDR1 and CDR2: SQVTM, ANQGSEA.

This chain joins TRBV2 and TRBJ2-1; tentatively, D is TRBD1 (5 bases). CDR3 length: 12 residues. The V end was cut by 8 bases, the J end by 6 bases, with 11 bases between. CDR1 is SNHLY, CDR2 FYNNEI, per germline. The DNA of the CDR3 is TGTGCCAGCCTCAGGGTTTTCAATGAGCAGTTCTTC. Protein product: CASLRVFNEQFF.